The 31 T cell receptor beta chains below come from one sample, sequenced in a study of CD8+ T cells in alopecia areata. Once RNA had been extracted, it was reverse transcribed into cDNA to act as the sequencing template. Data came from immunoSEQ multiplex PCR; TCRdb stores just in-frame clones and leaves some out. The data contain some 150,000 clones, roughly 52% of them singletons. Treatment indicated: oral pan-JAK inhibitor, 5-10 mg twice daily. The specimen comprised CD8+ T cells sorted from blood, sampled at week 4, from a patient treated with tofacitinib. Every receptor here comes from a human donor with alopecia areata.

CDR3 loop: CAWSDRGGEAFF. CDR3 coding DNA: TGTGCCTGGAGTGATCGGGGGGGTGAAGCTTTCTTT. The rearrangement joins TRBV30 to TRBJ1-1; D perhaps matches TRBD1 (5 bases). V was clipped by 1 base and J by 7 bases, with 10 bases between them. The CDR3 runs 12 residues. Germline CDR1 reads GTSNPN; CDR2 reads SVGIG (reference sequence).

This rearrangement joins TRBV29-1 to TRBJ2-5; the D gene is possibly TRBD2 (5 bases). The CDR3 loop spans 15 amino acids. Trimming cost V 6 bases and J 3 bases, with 20 bases left between them. CDR1 and CDR2 from the germline V gene are SQVTM and ANQGSEA. CDR3 protein: CSVLEAASGKETQYF. Written as DNA, the CDR3 is TGCAGCGTCCTGGAGGCCGCCAGTGGGAAAGAGACCCAGTACTTC.

A single count supports this clone. A junction end diverges from the germline sequence, so it may reflect a read error. The genes are TRBV30 and TRBJ1-1, with TRBD1 matching 7 bases. CDR1 is GTSNPN and CDR2 is SVGIG in the germline V gene (reference sequence). This CDR3 has 13 amino acids. The CDR3 coding sequence is TGTGCCCGGAGTGTACAGGGGTGGAATGAAGCTTTCTTT. It encodes CARSVQGWNEAFF. The whole variable domain, filled in from reference TRBV30 and TRBJ1-1, reads SQTIHQWPATLVQPVGSPLSLECTVEGTSNPNLYWYRQAAGRGLQLLFYSVGIGQISSEVPQNLSASRPQDRQFILSSKKLLLSDSGFYLCARSVQGWNEAFFGQGTRLTVV.

This clone showed up just a few times. This chain uses TRBV29-1 with TRBJ1-2, with TRBD1 matching over 9 bases. V lost 5 bases to trimming and J lost 8 bases; unmatched junction nucleotides: 6. The CDR3 spans 12 residues. Germline lookup yields CDR1 SQVTM and CDR2 ANQGSEA. CDR3 amino acids: CSVKQGAGGYTF. DNA for the CDR3: TGCAGCGTTAAACAGGGGGCGGGAGGCTACACCTTC.

This sequence joins TRBV11-2 and TRBJ1-2; no definite D call. The CDR3 covers 14 residues. Germline V CDR1 and CDR2: SGHAT, FQNNGV. V lost 5 bases, J lost 1 base, and 11 bases lay in between. CDR3 protein: CASSREVGNYGYTF. The DNA for the CDR3 is TGTGCCAGCAGCCGCGAGGTCGGTAACTATGGCTACACCTTC.

The rearrangement joins TRBV27 to TRBJ2-3; 10 nucleotides match TRBD1. CDR1 is MNHEY, CDR2 SMNVEV, per germline (reference sequence). J gave up 4 bases and V 2 bases, and 9 bases lay outside the gene matches. There are 17 residues in the CDR3. The CDR3 here is CASSLGPGTGAPDTQYF. DNA for the CDR3: TGTGCCAGCAGTTTAGGGCCCGGGACAGGGGCCCCAGATACGCAGTATTTT.

V usage is TRBV4-1 and J usage is TRBJ2-7; 7 bases are a match to TRBD1. The CDR3 spans 14 residues. Germline V gene lookup returns CDR1 MGHRA and CDR2 YSYEKL. The J segment lost 5 bases and the V segment lost 5 bases, leaving 9 bases of the junction unmatched. The CDR3 coding sequence is TGCGCCAGCAGCGCCGACAGGGAGTACAACGAGCAGTACTTC. Translated, it gives CASSADREYNEQYF.

This clone was seen once. A junction boundary mismatches the germline segment, possibly from a read error. CDR3: CASSQVVGQALSGANVLTF. The CDR3 DNA follows: TGCGCCAGCAGCCAAGTCGTGGGACAAGCGCTTTCTGGGGCCAACGTCCTGACCTTC. The chain joins TRBV4-3 to TRBJ2-6; weak D call: TRBD1 (6 bases). The CDR3 loop spans 19 amino acids. Germline values: CDR1 LGHNA, CDR2 YSLEER.

V and J are TRBV6-5 and TRBJ2-2; D is unresolved. CDR1 is MNHEY and CDR2 is SVGAGI in the germline V gene. V lost 5 bases to trimming and J lost 7 bases, with 11 bases between them. The CDR3 extends over 13 amino acids. Here the CDR3 DNA reads TGTGCCAGCAGTACAGCCGTAGTCGGGGAGCTGTTTTTT. The encoded protein is CASSTAVVGELFF.

The chain uses TRBV9 and TRBJ2-6, with D perhaps matching TRBD1 (6 bases). This CDR3 is built from 15 residues. V lost 3 bases, J lost 1 base, and 8 bases lay in between. Germline V gene lookup returns CDR1 SGDLS and CDR2 YYNGEE. CDR3 sequence (DNA): TGTGCCAGCAGCGGAGGGGGATCTGGGGCCAACGTCCTGACTTTC. The encoded protein is CASSGGGSGANVLTF. Drawing the rest from reference TRBV9 and TRBJ2-6, the complete variable domain is DSGVTQTPKHLITATGQRVTLRCSPRSGDLSVYWYQQSLDQGLQFLIQYYNGEERAKGNILERFSAQQFPDLHSELNLSSLELGDSALYFCASSGGGSGANVLTFGAGSRLTVL.

This chain uses TRBV11-2 with TRBJ1-1, with 7 bases fitting TRBD1. Trimming cost V 3 bases and J 6 bases; bases outside gene matches: 7. Germline V gene sequence: CDR1 SGHAT, CDR2 FQNNGV. CDR3 length: 14 amino acids. The CDR3 region has the DNA TGTGCCAGCAGCTTCAATACAGGGGTCGCTGAAGCTTTCTTT. The encoded protein is CASSFNTGVAEAFF.

The chain combines TRBV9 with TRBJ1-1; D gene uncertain. Germline V gives CDR1 SGDLS, CDR2 YYNGEE. With 4 bases removed from V and 7 bases from J, the gap between germline ends came to 11 bases. The CDR3 has 12 amino acids. The CDR3 sequence: CASSLLDGEAFF. The DNA of the CDR3 is TGTGCCAGCAGCCTCCTAGACGGTGAAGCTTTCTTT.

The chain joins TRBV11-2 to TRBJ2-3; TRBD2 is a possible D gene (5 bases). CDR3 length: 15 residues. The germline V gene has CDR1 SGHAT and CDR2 FQNNGV. V gave up 5 bases and J gave up 2 bases, with 14 bases separating them. CDR3 DNA sequence: TGTGCCAGCAGCGCCGATCCGGGGATCACAGATACGCAGTATTTT. Translated: CASSADPGITDTQYF.

CDR3: CASRLIGSGANVLTF. The CDR3 DNA sequence: TGTGCCAGCAGATTAATAGGATCTGGGGCCAACGTCCTGACTTTC. The chain couples TRBV2 to TRBJ2-6; the D is unclear. CDR3 length: 15 residues. Trimming shortened V by 6 bases and J by 1 base, and 10 bases separated the two germline ends. Germline V lookup: CDR1 SNHLY, CDR2 FYNNEI.

This chain links TRBV27 with TRBJ1-2; TRBD1 aligns across 9 bases. Unmatched junction bases numbered 9, after V lost 6 bases and J lost 7 bases. Germline V gives CDR1 MNHEY, CDR2 SMNVEV (reference sequence). The CDR3 sequence is 14 residues long. The CDR3 DNA sequence: TGTGCCAGCAGCTCCCGGGACAGGGCGTTTGGCTACACCTTC. Its translation is CASSSRDRAFGYTF.

The rearrangement joins TRBV30 to TRBJ1-1; D is undetermined. The V gene lost 0 bases and the J gene lost 1 base, with 9 bases spanning the gap. CDR3 size: 14 residues. Germline-derived CDR1 and CDR2 are GTSNPN and SVGIG (reference sequence). The chain's CDR3 is CAWSVAAGNTEAFF. The CDR3 bases are TGTGCCTGGAGTGTGGCAGCGGGGAACACTGAAGCTTTCTTT.

This clone was counted a few times. The chain combines TRBV7-6 with TRBJ1-4; the D gene is possibly TRBD1 (5 bases). The germline CDR1 and CDR2 sequences are SGHVS and FNYEAQ. Trimming removed 3 bases at V and 2 bases at J, with 13 bases between. CDR3 size: 16 residues. The CDR3 here is CASSFTVGGTNEKLFF. CDR3 DNA sequence: TGTGCCAGCAGCTTTACCGTCGGGGGGACTAATGAAAAACTGTTTTTT.

This clone was recorded only once. This chain joins TRBV20-1 and TRBJ1-1; D might be TRBD1 (5 bases). CDR1 and CDR2 (germline): DFQATT, SNEGSKA (reference sequence). The CDR3 covers 11 residues. V gave up 7 bases and J gave up 1 base, with 7 bases separating them. The CDR3 coding sequence is TGCAGTGGGGGGGAGAACACTGAAGCTTTCTTT. Residues: CSGGENTEAFF.

CDR3 coding DNA: TGTGCCAGCAGTTTAATACTAGACGACATTCAGTACTTC. It encodes CASSLILDDIQYF. The V call is TRBV27, the J call TRBJ2-4; tentatively, D is TRBD2 (5 bases). CDR3 size: 13 residues. V was cut by 2 bases and J by 8 bases, with 10 bases left in between. From germline, CDR1 is MNHEY and CDR2 SMNVEV (reference sequence).

This clone was seen only a few times. This chain links TRBV6-5 with TRBJ1-6; no definite D call. Per germline, CDR1 MNHEY and CDR2 SVGAGI. Trimming pared 0 bases from V and 10 bases from J, leaving 16 bases between. This CDR3 region has 16 residues. This chain's CDR3 is CASSYSWTAAGSPLHF. In DNA, the CDR3 is TGTGCCAGCAGTTACTCGTGGACGGCTGCGGGGTCACCCCTCCACTTT.

The sample holds one count of this clone. This chain connects TRBV6-5 to TRBJ1-1, with unresolved D. The CDR3 loop spans 14 amino acids. The germline V and J ends were trimmed by 7 bases and 0 bases, with 12 bases remaining between them. CDR1 and CDR2 from the germline V gene are MNHEY and SVGAGI. CDR3 DNA sequence: TGTGCCAGCACCCCATTTTGGCTGAACACTGAAGCTTTCTTT. It translates to CASTPFWLNTEAFF.

The chain is built from TRBV7-6 and TRBJ2-7; no clear D. From germline, CDR1 is SGHVS and CDR2 FNYEAQ. The CDR3 contains 12 residues. Trimming removed 4 bases at V and 5 bases at J, with 9 bases between. The CDR3 protein is CASSSEWDEQYF. CDR3 bases: TGTGCCAGCAGCTCTGAGTGGGACGAGCAGTACTTC.

This chain connects TRBV15 to TRBJ2-1; maybe TRBD2 (6 bases). Between the trimmed V and J ends, which lost 1 base and 9 bases, there was a span of 16 bases. The CDR3 sequence is 15 residues long. Germline V gene lookup returns CDR1 LNHNV and CDR2 YYDKDF (reference sequence). The CDR3 DNA reads as TGTGCCACCAGCAGAGTGGTGGGCGGAGGGAGTGAGCAGTTCTTC. Its protein is CATSRVVGGGSEQFF. Looking up the rest from reference TRBV15 and TRBJ2-1 gives the full variable domain: DAMVIQNPRYQVTQFGKPVTLSCSQTLNHNVMYWYQQKSSQAPKLLFHYYDKDFNNEADTPDNFQSRRPNTSFCFLDIRSPGLGDTAMYLCATSRVVGGGSEQFFGPGTRLTVL.

This sequence joins TRBV9 and TRBJ1-2, with TRBD1 matching 9 bases. CDR1 and CDR2 from the germline V gene are SGDLS and YYNGEE. V shed 3 bases, J shed 0 bases, and the junction held 9 bases outside the gene matches. The CDR3 length is 17 residues. The CDR3 coding sequence is TGTGCCAGCAGCGGAGACAGGGGGACTCCTGCTAACTATGGCTACACCTTC. This sequence encodes CASSGDRGTPANYGYTF.

The chain carries TRBV27 and TRBJ1-2; 9 nucleotides line up with TRBD1. Per the germline V gene, CDR1 is MNHEY and CDR2 is SMNVEV (reference sequence). CDR3 length equals 15 residues. J gave up 8 bases and V 8 bases, and 15 bases lay outside the gene matches. CDR3 amino acids: CASGKTGGRSAGYTF. The CDR3 nucleotides read TGTGCCAGCGGTAAAACAGGGGGCAGATCTGCAGGCTACACCTTC.

V and J are TRBV21-1 and TRBJ1-5. TRBV21-1 is annotated as a pseudogene. This CDR3 is 14 amino acids long. The CDR3 region is CASNGGWGHQPQHF. CDR3 coding DNA: TGTGCCAGCAACGGTGGGTGGGGACATCAGCCCCAGCATTTT.

A few counts support this clone. The genes are TRBV30 and TRBJ1-2, with TRBD1 as a possible D gene (6 bases). The germline V gene encodes CDR1 GTSNPN and CDR2 SVGIG (reference sequence). The V and J ends lost 5 bases and 6 bases respectively, with 19 bases between them. The CDR3 totals 14 residues. The CDR3 reads CAWAGAGVWNGYTF. DNA for the CDR3: TGTGCCTGGGCCGGAGCAGGGGTGTGGAATGGCTACACCTTC.

J is TRBJ2-7 and V is TRBV5-6, with unresolved D. CDR3 length: 14 residues. The V and J ends lost 4 bases and 2 bases respectively, with 13 bases between them. Germline V gives CDR1 SGHDT, CDR2 YYEEEE. The chain's CDR3 is CASSPRSGAYEQYF. CDR3 sequence (DNA): TGTGCCAGCAGCCCCCGATCCGGAGCCTACGAGCAGTACTTC.

This clone was seen a handful of times. V is TRBV2 and J is TRBJ2-1; 10 positions agree with TRBD2. The CDR3 has 15 amino acids. The junction had 10 bases not matched to a gene; V was cut back by 6 bases and J by 8 bases. Germline CDR1 is SNHLY and CDR2 is FYNNEI. The CDR3 spells CASRVGAGGPDEQFF. The DNA for the CDR3 is TGTGCCAGCAGGGTAGGAGCGGGGGGGCCAGATGAGCAGTTCTTC.

The rearrangement uses TRBV4-3 and TRBJ2-3, with D hard to call. V lost 3 bases to trimming and J lost 6 bases, with 13 bases between them. CDR3 length: 14 residues. The germline V gene encodes CDR1 LGHNA and CDR2 YSLEER. The CDR3 spells CASSQGMGRDTQYF. The CDR3 coding sequence is TGCGCCAGCAGCCAGGGGATGGGCAGGGATACGCAGTATTTT.

The chain couples TRBV30 to TRBJ1-4; tentatively, D is TRBD1 (5 bases). The CDR3 spans 12 residues. Germline-derived CDR1 and CDR2 are GTSNPN and SVGIG (reference sequence). Trimming cost V 0 bases and J 14 bases, with 13 bases left between them. In DNA, the CDR3 is TGTGCCTGGAGTGTAGCAGGGACTTCCCTGTTTTTT. Its translation: CAWSVAGTSLFF.